Below, 12 T cell receptor beta chains from the same sample are listed, as sequenced in a study of T cells in women clearing cervical HPV infection. The repertoire was sequenced with immunoSEQ multiplex PCR; TCRdb's copy has only in-frame clones and lacks some. The table lists approximately 12,000 clones. The sample consisted of blood buffy coat. The receptors here all came from a woman aged 18 to 75 with a cervical HPV16 infection that either progressed to CIN3+ or cleared (not recorded which).

With regard to this clone: The observed sequence ends 3 residues before the CDR3 terminus, with the missing tail filled in from the germline J gene. The V call is TRBV6-1, the J call TRBJ1-2; D unresolved. The V gene's germline CDR1 is MNHNS and CDR2 SASEGT. This CDR3 is 14 amino acids long. CDR3 amino acids: CASSENGEAADYTF. The covered CDR3 bases are TGTGCCAGCAGTGAAAACGGGGAAGCCGCCGAC.

As regards this clone: The observed sequence ends 3 residues before the CDR3 terminus, with the missing tail filled in from the germline J gene. Other nucleotide sequences from this sample produce the same CDR3. The chain couples TRBV5-6 to TRBJ1-2, with 9 bases aligning to TRBD1. Trimming cost V 4 bases and J 2 bases; bases outside gene matches: 3. The CDR3 runs to 14 residues. Germline lookup yields CDR1 SGHDT and CDR2 YYEEEE. The CDR3 protein is CASSGGTGNYGYTF. Partial CDR3 DNA: TGTGCCAGCAGCGGAGGGACAGGGAACTATGGC. The full variable domain, rest sourced from reference TRBV5-6 and TRBJ1-2, is DAGVTQSPTHLIKTRGQQVTLRCSPKSGHDTVSWYQQALGQGPQFIFQYYEEEERQRGNFPDRFSGHQFPNYSSELNVNALLLGDSALYLCASSGGTGNYGYTFGSGTRLTVV.

Remarks on this clone: The missing CDR3 end, 3 residues past where the read stops, is filled in from the germline J gene. The genes are TRBV18 and TRBJ1-2; 7 bases align to TRBD1. Germline V gene lookup returns CDR1 KGHSH and CDR2 LQKENI. CDR3 size: 16 residues. The CDR3 bases that were read are TGTGCCAGCTCACCGGTACAGGGGATCTTAGGTGATACC. As protein: CASSPVQGILGDT. The complete CDR3 protein is CASSPVQGILGDTYTF.

Details on this clone: Read data end 3 residues before the CDR3 end; the end is taken from the germline J gene. This chain joins TRBV5-1 and TRBJ2-7; D may be TRBD1 (7 bases). The V end was cut by 4 bases, the J end by 4 bases, with 18 bases between. CDR3 length equals 15 residues. Germline CDR1 SGHRS, CDR2 YFSETQ. The CDR3 sequence is CASSRGTALRYEQYF. Incomplete CDR3 DNA: TGCGCCAGCAGCCGGGGGACAGCGCTAAGGTACGAG.

Note on this clone: Sequencing ends 3 residues short of the CDR3 end; the germline J gene provides the rest. This chain connects TRBV30 to TRBJ2-5, with 10 bases identical to TRBD2. V lost 5 bases to trimming and J lost 6 bases; unmatched junction nucleotides: 6. The CDR3 has 13 residues. Germline CDR1 and CDR2: GTSNPN and SVGIG (reference sequence). The CDR3 here is CAWDSGGAKTQYF. CDR3 DNA (partial): TGTGCCTGGGACAGCGGGGGGGCGAAGACC.

Points on this clone: Sequencing ends 3 residues short of the CDR3 end; the germline J gene provides the rest. The genes are TRBV5-4 and TRBJ2-1, with 13 bases aligning to TRBD2. Germline V CDR1 and CDR2: SGHNT, YYREEE (reference sequence). There are 16 residues in the CDR3. V dropped 5 bases and J dropped 8; count of bases not matched to a gene: 10. The CDR3 DNA, read in part, is TGTGCCAGCAGACGCCCCACTAGCGGGGGGGCCTATGAG. Encoded protein: CASRRPTSGGAYE. The full CDR3 sequence reads CASRRPTSGGAYEQFF.

With respect to this clone: The read is 3 residues too short to cover the CDR3 end, so that end is filled in from the germline J gene. The rearrangement uses TRBV20-1 and TRBJ2-1; possibly TRBD1 for D (6 bases). CDR1 is DFQATT, CDR2 SNEGSKA, per germline (reference sequence). V shed 6 bases and J shed 0 bases, with 12 bases lying between them. The CDR3 spans 14 residues. The sequenced CDR3 bases are TGCAGTGCGAGGGACACCAGCTCCTACAATGAG. Protein: CSARDTSSYNE. The CDR3 in its entirety is CSARDTSSYNEQFF.

Details on this clone: The CDR3 is cut off 3 residues early in the read; its end comes from the germline J gene. The rearrangement uses TRBV2 and TRBJ2-3, with D maybe TRBD1 (6 bases). V shed 5 bases and J shed 4 bases, with 16 bases lying between them. The germline V gene encodes CDR1 SNHLY and CDR2 FYNNEI. The CDR3 extends over 15 amino acids. This CDR3 is CASSPEQGFSDTQYF. Incomplete CDR3 DNA: TGTGCCAGCAGTCCCGAACAGGGATTCTCAGATACG.

About this clone: The read halts 3 residues ahead of the CDR3 end, with the missing end drawn from the germline J gene. This chain uses TRBV12-3 or TRBV12-4 with TRBJ2-5; D is possibly TRBD2 (7 bases). Trimming stripped 4 bases from V and 7 bases from J, with 10 bases between. CDR3 size: 12 residues. The CDR3 is CASSSGGGTQYF. The sequenced part of the CDR3 DNA is TGTGCCAGCAGTTCGGGGGGCGGGACC.

With respect to this clone: The read finishes 3 residues shy of the CDR3 end, and the germline J gene is used to complete it. The rearrangement joins TRBV20-1 to TRBJ2-5; 7 positions agree with TRBD2. Germline CDR1 and CDR2: DFQATT and SNEGSKA (reference sequence). V lost 3 bases, J lost 3 bases, and 16 bases stayed unmatched. There are 17 residues in the CDR3. CDR3 DNA, as far as it was read: TGCAGTGCTAGTCGTGGCCGCGGGGGAGGGTTAAAAGAGACC. Translation gives CSASRGRGGGLKET. The whole CDR3 reads CSASRGRGGGLKETQYF.

Points on this clone: Compared with germline, one end of the junction differs, possibly owing to a read error. Read sequence stops 3 residues before the CDR3 end, and the germline J gene provides the missing end. J is TRBJ1-3 and V is TRBV7-9, with D perhaps TRBD1 (5 bases). This CDR3 comprises 15 residues. Germline values: CDR1 SEHNR, CDR2 FQNEAQ (reference sequence). The CDR3 region is CSSSFGAEGGNAIYF. The DNA read from the CDR3 is TGTTCCAGCAGCTTTGGGGCCGAGGGTGGAAACGCC.

Remarks on this clone: Read coverage stops 3 residues before the CDR3 terminus; the germline J gene supplies the remainder. The J gene is TRBJ1-6, the V gene TRBV18; a weak D match, TRBD1 (6 bases). This CDR3 comprises 15 residues. V was cut by 6 bases and J by 9 bases, with 18 bases left in between. Germline lookup yields CDR1 KGHSH and CDR2 LQKENI. The CDR3 DNA, read in part, is TGTGCCAGCTCCTCCAAAGAGAAAGGGGGTTCACCC. It is translated as CASSSKEKGGSP. The entire CDR3 protein is CASSSKEKGGSPLHF.